A single sample gave rise to the 27 T cell receptor beta chains below, sequenced in a study of T cell responses to AZD1222 COVID-19 vaccine. Sequencing was performed with immunoSEQ multiplex PCR; in TCRdb, only in-frame clones are kept and a portion is missing. The sample includes tens of thousands of clones, 80% to 90% of them seen just once. Sequences were derived from peripheral blood, sampled 28 days after the second AZD1222 dose. All receptors derive from an adult who received the AZD1222 COVID-19 vaccine.

The rearrangement links TRBV6-5 to TRBJ1-1; TRBD1 might be the D (5 bases). V gave up 1 base and J gave up 7 bases, with 16 bases separating them. Germline V gene data show CDR1 as MNHEY and CDR2 as SVGAGI. This CDR3 has 15 amino acids. CDR3 loop: CASSYYGGAGGEAFF. CDR3 coding DNA: TGTGCCAGCAGTTACTATGGAGGTGCCGGGGGTGAAGCTTTCTTT.

This clone was seen only once. This chain links TRBV20-1 with TRBJ1-5; no definite D call. CDR3 size: 10 residues. Trimming removed 5 bases from V and 8 bases from J, with 7 bases in between. Germline CDR1 and CDR2: DFQATT and SNEGSKA (reference sequence). The CDR3 protein is CSARSEPQHF. CDR3 coding DNA: TGCAGTGCTCGCTCGGAGCCCCAGCATTTT.

This chain joins TRBV27 and TRBJ1-1; D may be TRBD1 (6 bases). The ends were cut back, 6 bases at V and 4 bases at J, with 15 bases in the middle. In germline, CDR1 is MNHEY, CDR2 SMNVEV (reference sequence). The CDR3 has 14 amino acids. CDR3 amino acids: CASSLQGFGTEAFF. DNA for the CDR3: TGTGCCAGCAGCTTACAGGGATTTGGCACTGAAGCTTTCTTT.

The chain recombines TRBV18 with TRBJ1-4, with 7 bases matching TRBD1. Germline V gene data show CDR1 as KGHSH and CDR2 as LQKENI. The CDR3 spans 19 residues. The V gene end was trimmed by 6 bases and the J gene end by 0 bases; junction bases not matched to a gene: 16. The CDR3 sequence: CASSSQLRDRFATNEKLFF. The DNA for the CDR3 is TGTGCCAGCTCGTCCCAGCTCCGGGACAGATTTGCAACTAATGAAAAACTGTTTTTT.

The rearrangement joins TRBV28 to TRBJ2-7; 9 nucleotides agree with TRBD1. J gave up 3 bases and V 5 bases, and 11 bases lay outside the gene matches. The CDR3 is 16 amino acids. Per the germline V gene, CDR1 is MDHEN and CDR2 is SYDVKM. The CDR3 sequence is CASSGLLWDRDYEQYF. The CDR3 nucleotides are TGTGCCAGCAGTGGCTTATTGTGGGACAGGGACTACGAGCAGTACTTC.

This clone was seen only a few times. The V gene is TRBV3-1 (or the pseudogene TRBV3-2), the J gene TRBJ2-1; D not certain. This CDR3 region has 14 residues. V gave up 4 bases and J gave up 0 bases, with 7 bases separating them. Germline V gene data show CDR1 as LGHDT and CDR2 as YNNKEL (reference sequence). The CDR3: CASSPQVSYNEQFF. The CDR3 DNA is TGTGCCAGCAGCCCTCAGGTCTCCTACAATGAGCAGTTCTTC.

The V gene is TRBV10-3, the J gene TRBJ2-7; 7 bases agree with TRBD1. V lost 2 bases, J lost 0 bases, and 10 bases stayed unmatched. This CDR3 region has 17 residues. The germline V gene has CDR1 ENHRY and CDR2 SYGVKD. The CDR3 is CAISETTGLGSSYEQYF. Written as DNA, the CDR3 is TGTGCCATCAGTGAGACGACAGGGCTGGGGAGCTCCTACGAGCAGTACTTC.

The J gene is TRBJ2-7, the V gene TRBV7-9, with D possibly TRBD1 on 5 matching bases. The length of the CDR3 is 13 residues. The germline CDR1 and CDR2 sequences are SEHNR and FQNEAQ (reference sequence). V was shortened by 5 bases and J by 3 bases, with 11 bases between the two germline ends. CDR3 coding DNA: TGTGCCAGCAGCCCCCCTGACAGCTACGAGCAGTACGTC. This encodes CASSPPDSYEQYV.

The chain uses TRBV14 and TRBJ2-5, with 9 bases matching TRBD1. Germline CDR1 is SGHDN and CDR2 is FVKESK. The CDR3 is made up of 15 amino acids. J gave up 4 bases and V 4 bases, and 7 bases lay outside the gene matches. CDR3 residues: CASSRGTGYGETQYF. The CDR3 DNA sequence: TGTGCCAGCAGCCGAGGGACAGGGTACGGAGAGACCCAGTACTTC. The variable domain in full, with the rest retrieved from reference TRBV14 and TRBJ2-5, is EAGVTQFPSHSVIEKGQTVTLRCDPISGHDNLYWYRRVMGKEIKFLLHFVKESKQDESGMPNNRFLAERTGGTYSTLKVQPAELEDSGVYFCASSRGTGYGETQYFGPGTRLLVL.

The rearrangement uses TRBV28 and TRBJ1-5; tentative D call: TRBD1 (5 bases). The germline V gene encodes CDR1 MDHEN and CDR2 SYDVKM. The CDR3 runs 15 residues. Trimming stripped 11 bases from V and 0 bases from J, with 17 bases between. CDR3 coding DNA: TGTGCCGGGGTGAAAGGGGCCCATAGCAATCAGCCCCAGCATTTT. This translates into CAGVKGAHSNQPQHF.

The chain couples TRBV7-6 to TRBJ2-7; TRBD1 or TRBD2 may be the D gene (5 bases each). The CDR3 totals 15 residues. Germline assignment: CDR1 SGHVS and CDR2 FNYEAQ. V was clipped by 1 base and J by 6 bases, with 16 bases between them. CDR3 loop: CASSLGDSGVLEQYF. The CDR3, as DNA: TGTGCCAGCAGCTTAGGTGACAGCGGAGTTCTCGAGCAGTACTTC.

J is TRBJ1-2 and V is TRBV18; D is uncertain. Germline CDR1 reads KGHSH; CDR2 reads LQKENI. Trimming removed 2 bases at V and 3 bases at J, with 7 bases between. The CDR3 runs 13 residues. CDR3 sequence reads: CASSPKEDYGYTF. The CDR3 DNA reads as TGTGCCAGCTCACCAAAGGAAGACTATGGCTACACCTTC.

V and J are TRBV19 and TRBJ1-2; the D gene is possibly TRBD1 (6 bases). V lost 7 bases and J 4 bases, leaving 13 bases between the germline ends. CDR3 length: 13 residues. CDR1 is LNHDA, CDR2 SQIVND, per germline (reference sequence). The CDR3 protein is CASTGGLIYGYTF. The CDR3 region has the DNA TGTGCCAGTACCGGGGGGCTGATCTATGGCTACACCTTC.

This clone was picked up a small number of times. The chain has TRBV5-4 and TRBJ2-3; D remains unclear. Per the germline V gene, CDR1 is SGHNT and CDR2 is YYREEE (reference sequence). The CDR3 length is 14 residues. V lost 5 bases and J lost 0, with 10 bases in between. CDR3 DNA: TGTGCCAGCAGAATGGGCATTAGCACAGATACGCAGTATTTT. It codes for CASRMGISTDTQYF.

This clone occurred a few times. The rearrangement joins TRBV19 to TRBJ2-7, with 7 bases fitting TRBD1. V was pared by 5 bases and J by 3 bases, with 4 bases of the junction left unmatched. The CDR3 runs to 13 residues. The germline gives CDR1 LNHDA, CDR2 SQIVND (reference sequence). CDR3 in DNA: TGTGCCAGTAGTCCGACAGGGTTCTACGAGCAGTACTTC. Translating gives CASSPTGFYEQYF.

The genes are TRBV6-5 and TRBJ1-6; D gene ambiguous. The germline V gene has CDR1 MNHEY and CDR2 SVGAGI. The CDR3 has 14 amino acids. The germline V and J ends were trimmed by 2 bases and 8 bases, with 10 bases remaining between them. This CDR3 reads CASSYESRYSPLHF. CDR3 in DNA: TGTGCCAGCAGTTACGAATCACGATATTCACCCCTCCACTTT.

The chain joins TRBV3-1 (or the pseudogene TRBV3-2) to TRBJ2-3; TRBD2 matches at 8 bases. CDR1 is LGHDT and CDR2 is YNNKEL in the germline V gene (reference sequence). This CDR3 has 15 amino acids. Trimming cost V 0 bases and J 6 bases; bases outside gene matches: 5. For the CDR3, the DNA is TGTGCCAGCAGCCAAGAAGCGGGGGCTGGCGATACGCAGTATTTT. Protein: CASSQEAGAGDTQYF.

CDR3 sequence (DNA): TGTGCCAGCAGTCTCGTGGGGGGGTTGAACATTCAGTACTTC. As protein: CASSLVGGLNIQYF. The chain recombines TRBV27 with TRBJ2-4, with TRBD2 matching 7 bases. Trimming at V came to 5 bases and at J to 7 bases, leaving 8 bases not matched to a gene. Per the germline V gene, CDR1 is MNHEY and CDR2 is SMNVEV (reference sequence). There are 14 residues in the CDR3.

The rearrangement joins TRBV5-1 to TRBJ1-2; TRBD1 matches 7 bases. Germline-derived CDR1 and CDR2 are SGHRS and YFSETQ. The J segment lost 2 bases and the V segment lost 2 bases, leaving 6 bases of the junction unmatched. The CDR3 has 15 amino acids. The CDR3 DNA is TGCGCCAGCAGCTTCCCCGGGACAGAGAACTATGGCTACACCTTC. Its protein product is CASSFPGTENYGYTF.

The CDR3 is CASSHTRLAGASTDTQYF. In DNA form, the CDR3 reads TGTGCCAGCAGCCACACGAGACTAGCGGGGGCGAGCACAGATACGCAGTATTTT. The chain uses TRBV3-1 (or the pseudogene TRBV3-2) and TRBJ2-3, with TRBD2 matching over 12 bases. The length of the CDR3 is 18 residues. The V and J ends lost 3 bases and 0 bases, in that order; junction bases with no gene match: 7. Germline V gene lookup returns CDR1 LGHDT and CDR2 YNNKEL (reference sequence).

This clone was counted only a few times. V usage is TRBV3-1 (or the pseudogene TRBV3-2) and J usage is TRBJ2-5; D remains unclear. The V end was cut by 1 base, the J end by 1 base, with 4 bases between. This CDR3 comprises 13 residues. Germline V gene data show CDR1 as LGHDT and CDR2 as YNNKEL (reference sequence). For the CDR3, the DNA is TGTGCCAGCAGCCAAGGGATCCAAGAGACCCAGTACTTC. Amino acid sequence: CASSQGIQETQYF.

The J gene is TRBJ2-2, the V gene TRBV19; no clear D. CDR3 length equals 14 residues. Trimming stripped 2 bases from V and 7 bases from J, with 11 bases between. CDR1 and CDR2 from the germline V gene are LNHDA and SQIVND (reference sequence). Here the CDR3 DNA reads TGTGCCAGTAGTATAAAGAAGGGTCACGGGGAGCTGTTTTTT. This sequence encodes CASSIKKGHGELFF.

In its sample, this clone was seen once. V gene TRBV9 combines with J gene TRBJ2-3, with D hard to call. The germline V gene has CDR1 SGDLS and CDR2 YYNGEE. The germline V and J ends were trimmed by 3 bases and 0 bases, with 17 bases remaining between them. This CDR3 has 17 amino acids. CDR3 loop: CASSGGRTITSTDTQYF. In DNA form, the CDR3 reads TGTGCCAGCAGCGGCGGACGGACGATTACTAGCACAGATACGCAGTATTTT. Full variable domain (missing parts from reference TRBV9 and TRBJ2-3): DSGVTQTPKHLITATGQRVTLRCSPRSGDLSVYWYQQSLDQGLQFLIQYYNGEERAKGNILERFSAQQFPDLHSELNLSSLELGDSALYFCASSGGRTITSTDTQYFGPGTRLTVL.

The chain employs TRBV11-2 and TRBJ2-2; D gene ambiguous. Per the germline V gene, CDR1 is SGHAT and CDR2 is FQNNGV. CDR3 length equals 13 residues. V lost 6 bases and J lost 2, with 7 bases in between. CDR3 sequence: CASRPTNTGELFF. The CDR3 nucleotides read TGTGCCAGCAGACCGACCAACACCGGGGAGCTGTTTTTT. Looking up the rest from reference TRBV11-2 and TRBJ2-2 gives the full variable domain: EAGVAQSPRYKIIEKRQSVAFWCNPISGHATLYWYQQILGQGPKLLIQFQNNGVVDDSQLPKDRFSAERLKGVDSTLKIQPAKLEDSAVYLCASRPTNTGELFFGEGSRLTVL.

The V call is TRBV28, the J call TRBJ1-5; weak D call: TRBD1 (6 bases). V dropped 1 base and J dropped 7 bases, with 20 bases sitting between them. Germline V gene lookup returns CDR1 MDHEN and CDR2 SYDVKM. The CDR3 loop spans 17 amino acids. The CDR3 region has the DNA TGTGCCAGCAGTTTATCCCCCCAGGGGACAAGGAGACAGCCCCAGCATTTT. Translating it yields CASSLSPQGTRRQPQHF.

The chain links TRBV6-5 to TRBJ2-7, with D possibly being TRBD2 (5 bases). The CDR3 is 14 residues long. V lost 6 bases to trimming and J lost 2 bases, with 14 bases between them. The V gene's germline CDR1 is MNHEY and CDR2 SVGAGI. DNA of the CDR3: TGTGCCAGCAGCAGGACCGAGGGCCCCTACGAGCAGTACGTC. Protein product: CASSRTEGPYEQYV.

The gene calls are TRBV19 and TRBJ1-1; TRBD1 agrees at 7 bases. After removal of 8 bases from V and 3 bases from J, the junction contained 3 bases not matched to a gene. The CDR3 has 12 residues. Germline CDR1 is LNHDA and CDR2 is SQIVND (reference sequence). CDR3 protein: CASCDRDTEAFF. For the CDR3, the DNA is TGTGCCAGTTGCGACAGGGACACTGAAGCTTTCTTT.